Below, 2 T cell receptor beta chains from the same sample are listed, as sequenced in a study of CD8 T cells in ankylosing spondylitis (dated by TCRdb to about 2017). The receptor library was made with 5' RACE. The sample was run on an Illumina HiSeq 2500. TCRdb ran its own pipeline on the public reads, namely fastp trimming at Q25 and MiXCR clone calling, and kept in-frame beta chains. Records with the same CDR3 protein are collapsed into one entry carrying the most frequent genes and DNA. For this sample there are roughly 700,000 distinct CDR3 sequences; 15% to 20% appear just once. Around a fifth of the sample is held by the ten biggest clonotypes. These receptors have no identified antigens. Overall study results and their limits: Blood from ankylosing spondylitis patients appeared to be characterized by a TCR beta motif made up of about 8 highly homologous amino acid variants.

The sample consisted of blood, either unsorted or a sorted T cell fraction (not recorded which). Receptors originate from a male donor with ankylosing spondylitis.

This clonotype has more than one count but fewer than ten. The chain has TRBV4-1 and TRBJ2-2, with D possibly matching TRBD2 (6 bases). CDR1 and CDR2 (germline): MGHRA, YSYEKL. This CDR3 has 17 residues. The V end was cut by 3 bases, the J end by 4 bases, with 18 bases between. The CDR3 loop reads CASSHPSGGAGTGELFF. In DNA form, the CDR3 reads TGCGCCAGCAGCCACCCCTCCGGGGGAGCGGGCACCGGGGAGCTGTTTTTT.

Note on this clonotype: Likely a read error: the CDR3 ends without its conserved phenylalanine or tryptophan. V and J are TRBV12-3 or TRBV12-4 and TRBJ2-3, with 7 bases identical to TRBD1. V lost 5 bases to trimming and J lost 2 bases; unmatched junction nucleotides: 4. The CDR3 has 14 residues. CDR3 sequence (DNA): TGTGCCAGCAGTCTCGACAGGGTCACAGATACGCAGTATCTT. Translating it yields CASSLDRVTDTQYL.